The 10 T cell receptor beta chains presented below share a single source sample, sequenced in a study of T cell repertoires in cytomegalovirus infection. TCRdb re-called the reads through MiXCR, storing one row per CDR3 protein. Here the sample spans some 940,000 distinct CDR3 sequences, around 32% being singletons. Their antigens remain unidentified. Source: cultured CD8+ T cells from PBMCs, taken from culture after CMV antigen stimulation. The source of these receptors is a human donor in good health (CMV status not recorded). Some clones in this sample may be carry-over from other donors' samples.

The chain joins TRBV29-1 to TRBJ2-7; 7 bases agree with TRBD1. Looked up from germline, CDR1 is SQVTM and CDR2 is ANQGSEA. J was trimmed by 1 base and V by 6 bases; bases with no gene match: 15. This CDR3 spans 16 amino acids. The CDR3 region has the DNA TGCAGCGTCGTTGACGTAGTGGGGACAGCTTCCTACGAGCAGTACTTC. It yields the protein CSVVDVVGTASYEQYF.

V is TRBV7-6 and J is TRBJ2-5; no firm D call. The CDR3 loop spans 15 amino acids. Looked up from germline, CDR1 is SGHVS and CDR2 is FNYEAQ. V was pared by 3 bases and J by 5 bases, with 16 bases between. The CDR3 region has the DNA TGTGCCAGCAGCTTTATCCCCGAGACAAGGGAGACCCAGTACTTC. This sequence encodes CASSFIPETRETQYF.

The gene calls are TRBV27 and TRBJ1-5, with 10 bases lining up with TRBD1. Germline-derived CDR1 and CDR2 are MNHEY and SMNVEV (reference sequence). The V segment lost 1 base and the J segment 7 bases; nucleotides outside the gene matches: 4. The CDR3 totals 15 residues. The CDR3 region is CASSLWGTGEQPQHF. In DNA form, the CDR3 reads TGTGCCAGCAGTTTATGGGGGACAGGGGAGCAGCCCCAGCATTTT.

This clonotype was counted a few times. The rearrangement uses TRBV29-1 and TRBJ2-3, with D perhaps matching TRBD1 (5 bases). Germline-derived CDR1 and CDR2 are SQVTM and ANQGSEA. There are 15 residues in the CDR3. V gave up 2 bases and J gave up 0 bases, with 12 bases separating them. The CDR3 sequence is CSVEPRAASTDTQYF. CDR3 nucleotides: TGCAGCGTTGAACCCAGGGCTGCTAGCACAGATACGCAGTATTTT.

This clonotype was seen at least ten times. The chain combines TRBV7-6 with TRBJ2-3; 7 nucleotides agree with TRBD2. CDR3 length equals 14 residues. Germline V lookup: CDR1 SGHVS, CDR2 FNYEAQ. Trimming removed 5 bases from V and 6 bases from J; junction bases left unmatched: 8. The CDR3 DNA reads as TGTGCCAGCAGCACACGACTAGCTAGGGATACGCAGTATTTT. Its translation is CASSTRLARDTQYF.

The rearrangement links TRBV4-1 to TRBJ1-1; D not certain. The germline gives CDR1 MGHRA, CDR2 YSYEKL. The V gene lost 5 bases and the J gene lost 1 base, with 14 bases spanning the gap. The CDR3 is 15 amino acids. DNA for the CDR3: TGCGCCAGCAGCGAATACGGGCAAACGAACACTGAAGCTTTCTTT. Residues: CASSEYGQTNTEAFF.

This clonotype was found many times. This sequence joins TRBV12-3 or TRBV12-4 and TRBJ1-2, with D possibly being TRBD1 (5 bases). V was trimmed by 6 bases and J by 1 base, leaving 12 bases between them. The length of the CDR3 is 14 residues. The CDR3 region has the DNA TGTGCCAGCAGGGGGACGGAATATAACTATGGCTACACCTTC. It is translated as CASRGTEYNYGYTF.

This chain uses TRBV6-2 or TRBV6-3 with TRBJ2-1; 11 bases agree with TRBD2. The CDR3 runs 15 residues. Looked up from germline, CDR1 is MNHEY and CDR2 is SVGEGT. V was pared by 6 bases and J by 6 bases, with 7 bases of the junction left unmatched. CDR3: CASSISGGAANEQFF. The CDR3 bases are TGTGCCAGCAGCATTAGCGGGGGGGCTGCCAATGAGCAGTTCTTC.

For this clonotype: A read error may account for a junction end that differs from germline. V usage is TRBV6-2 or TRBV6-3 and J usage is TRBJ2-3; D may be TRBD1 (6 bases). The germline V gene has CDR1 MNHEY and CDR2 SVGEGT. The CDR3 length is 11 residues. This chain's CDR3 is CASSYPGQSRF. The DNA of the CDR3 is TGTGCCAGCAGTTATCCTGGACAGTCCCGATTC.

This clonotype is a singleton in its sample. J is TRBJ2-1 and V is TRBV6-1, with 11 positions matching TRBD2. V shed 5 bases, J shed 9 bases, and the junction held 15 bases outside the gene matches. The CDR3 runs 17 residues. From germline, CDR1 is MNHNS and CDR2 SASEGT. The CDR3 spells CASSPQGELAGVGEQFF. The CDR3 DNA sequence: TGTGCCAGCAGTCCCCAGGGGGAACTAGCGGGGGTGGGTGAGCAGTTCTTC.